This T cell receptor beta chain came from a study of CD8+ T cells in alopecia areata. Germline loops: CDR1 SQVTM, CDR2 ANQGSEA. Trimming took 8 bases from V and 6 from J; bases not matched to a gene: 11. This CDR3 is 13 amino acids long. This clone occurred a few times. After isolation, RNA underwent reverse transcription to generate cDNA as the sequencing template. Data came from immunoSEQ multiplex PCR; TCRdb stores just in-frame clones and leaves some out. The sample yields some 170,000 clones, 59% seen once. This clonotype originated in a human donor with alopecia areata. The material sequenced was CD4+ T cells sorted from blood, taken at week 0. This rearrangement joins TRBV29-1 to TRBJ2-5; TRBD2 agrees at 8 bases. The CDR3 loop is CSFSGGAGKTQYF. In nucleotides, the CDR3 is TGCAGCTTCTCGGGGGGGGCCGGGAAGACCCAGTACTTC. Filled out from reference TRBV29-1 and TRBJ2-5, the complete variable domain reads SAVISQKPSRDICQRGTSLTIQCQVDSQVTMMFWYRQQPGQSLTLIATANQGSEATYESGFVIDKFPISRPNLTFSTLTVSNMSPEDSSIYLCSFSGGAGKTQYFGPGTRLLVL.